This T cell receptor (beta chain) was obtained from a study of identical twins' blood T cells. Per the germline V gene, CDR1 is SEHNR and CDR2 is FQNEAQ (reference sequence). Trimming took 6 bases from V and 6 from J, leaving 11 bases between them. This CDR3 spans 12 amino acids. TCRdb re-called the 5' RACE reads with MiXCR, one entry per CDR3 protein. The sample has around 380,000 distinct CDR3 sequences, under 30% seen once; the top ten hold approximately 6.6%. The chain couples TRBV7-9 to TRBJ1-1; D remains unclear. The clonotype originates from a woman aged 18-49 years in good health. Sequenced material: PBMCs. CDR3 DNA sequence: TGTGCCAGCAGACGGGAACAATCTGAAGCTTTCTTT. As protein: CASRREQSEAFF. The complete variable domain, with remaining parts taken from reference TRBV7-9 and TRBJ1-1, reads DTGVSQNPRHKITKRGQNVTFRCDPISEHNRLYWYRQTLGQGPEFLTYFQNEAQLEKSRLLSDRFSAERPKGSFSTLEIQRTEQGDSAMYLCASRREQSEAFFGQGTRLTVV.